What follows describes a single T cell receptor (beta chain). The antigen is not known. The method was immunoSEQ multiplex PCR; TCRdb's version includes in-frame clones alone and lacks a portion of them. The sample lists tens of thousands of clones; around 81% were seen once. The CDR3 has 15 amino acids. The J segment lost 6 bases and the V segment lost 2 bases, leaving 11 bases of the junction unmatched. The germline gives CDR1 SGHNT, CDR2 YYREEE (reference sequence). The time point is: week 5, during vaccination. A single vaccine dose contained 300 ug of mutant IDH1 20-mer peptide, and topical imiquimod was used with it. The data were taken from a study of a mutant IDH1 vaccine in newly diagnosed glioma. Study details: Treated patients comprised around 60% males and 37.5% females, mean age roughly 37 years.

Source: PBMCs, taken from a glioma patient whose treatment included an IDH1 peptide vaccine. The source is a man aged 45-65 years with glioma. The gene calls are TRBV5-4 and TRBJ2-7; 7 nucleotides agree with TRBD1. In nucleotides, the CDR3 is TGTGCCAGCAGCTTCTCCGGGACAGCCGGCCCCGAGCAGTACTTC. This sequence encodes CASSFSGTAGPEQYF.